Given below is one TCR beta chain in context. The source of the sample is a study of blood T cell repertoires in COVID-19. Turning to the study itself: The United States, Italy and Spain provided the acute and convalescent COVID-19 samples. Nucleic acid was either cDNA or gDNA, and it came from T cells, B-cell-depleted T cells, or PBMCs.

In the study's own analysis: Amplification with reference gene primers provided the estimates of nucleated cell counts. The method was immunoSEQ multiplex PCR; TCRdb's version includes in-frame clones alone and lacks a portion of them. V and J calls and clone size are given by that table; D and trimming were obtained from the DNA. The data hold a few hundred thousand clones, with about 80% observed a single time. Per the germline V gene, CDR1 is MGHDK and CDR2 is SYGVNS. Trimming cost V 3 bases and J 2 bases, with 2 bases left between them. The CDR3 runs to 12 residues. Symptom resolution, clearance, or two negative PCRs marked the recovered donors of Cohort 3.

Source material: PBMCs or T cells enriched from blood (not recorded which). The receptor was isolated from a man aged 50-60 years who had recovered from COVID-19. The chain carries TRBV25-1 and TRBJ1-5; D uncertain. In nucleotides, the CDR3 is TGTGCCAGCAGTGACGGCAATCAGCCCCAGCATTTT. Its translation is CASSDGNQPQHF.